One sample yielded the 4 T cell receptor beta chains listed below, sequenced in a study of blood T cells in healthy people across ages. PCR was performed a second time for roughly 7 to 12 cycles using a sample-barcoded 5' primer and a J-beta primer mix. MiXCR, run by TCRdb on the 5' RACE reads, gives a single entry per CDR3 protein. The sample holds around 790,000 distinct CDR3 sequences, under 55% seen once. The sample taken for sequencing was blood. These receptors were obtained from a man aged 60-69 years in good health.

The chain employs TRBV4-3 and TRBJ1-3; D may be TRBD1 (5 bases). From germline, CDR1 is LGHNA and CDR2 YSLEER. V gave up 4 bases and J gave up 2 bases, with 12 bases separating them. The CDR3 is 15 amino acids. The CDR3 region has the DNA TGCGCCAGCAGCCGAGCAGGGAGCCCTGGAAACACCATATATTTT. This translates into CASSRAGSPGNTIYF.

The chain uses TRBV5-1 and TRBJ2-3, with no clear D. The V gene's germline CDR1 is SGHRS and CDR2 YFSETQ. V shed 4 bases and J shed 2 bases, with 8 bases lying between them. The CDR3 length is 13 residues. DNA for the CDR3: TGCGCCAGCAGCCAGGAGATCACAGATACGCAGTATTTT. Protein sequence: CASSQEITDTQYF.

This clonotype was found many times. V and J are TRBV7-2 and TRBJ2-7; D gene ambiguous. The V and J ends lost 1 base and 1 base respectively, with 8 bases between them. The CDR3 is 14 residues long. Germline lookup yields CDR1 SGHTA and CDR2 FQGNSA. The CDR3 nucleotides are TGTGCCAGCAGCTTAGGTTGGGCTTCCTACGAGCAGTACTTC. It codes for CASSLGWASYEQYF.

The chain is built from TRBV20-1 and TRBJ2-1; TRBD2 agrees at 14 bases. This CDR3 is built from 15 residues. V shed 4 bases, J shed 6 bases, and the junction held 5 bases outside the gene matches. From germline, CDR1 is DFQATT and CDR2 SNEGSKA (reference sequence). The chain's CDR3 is CSATSGTSGGNEQFF. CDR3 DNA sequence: TGCAGTGCTACATCCGGGACTAGCGGGGGCAATGAGCAGTTCTTC.